Below, 32 T cell receptor beta chains from the same sample are listed, as sequenced in a study of T-cell memory formation after mild COVID-19. Each CDR3 protein gets one entry after TCRdb re-called the 5' RACE reads with MiXCR. The sample lists around 440,000 distinct CDR3 sequences, around a sixth occurring once. Input material: PBMCs or a T cell subset sorted from them (not recorded which). The source of these receptors is an adult woman who had mild COVID-19 (a few samples of this study predate the infection). Cell type and time point are not known.

This clonotype came up a few times. The chain joins TRBV18 to TRBJ2-3; 8 nucleotides align to TRBD2. The CDR3 has 16 residues. V was clipped by 5 bases and J by 4 bases; unmatched bases: 11. Per germline, CDR1 KGHSH and CDR2 LQKENI. CDR3 in amino acids: CASSTNGGAIPDTQYF. DNA for the CDR3: TGTGCCAGCTCAACTAACGGGGGGGCCATACCAGATACGCAGTATTTT. The whole variable domain, filled in from reference TRBV18 and TRBJ2-3, reads NAGVMQNPRHLVRRRGQEARLRCSPMKGHSHVYWYRQLPEEGLKFMVYLQKENIIDESGMPKERFSAEFPKEGPSILRIQQVVRGDSAAYFCASSTNGGAIPDTQYFGPGTRLTVL.

The chain carries TRBV6-1 and TRBJ2-1; D may be TRBD1 (6 bases). In germline, CDR1 is MNHNS, CDR2 SASEGT. The V end lost 1 base, the J end lost 14 bases, and 18 bases lay between the germline ends. This CDR3 region has 14 residues. The CDR3: CASSEVVNVQGKFF. CDR3 in DNA: TGTGCCAGCAGTGAAGTTGTGAACGTGCAGGGGAAGTTCTTC.

This clonotype was observed a handful of times. The chain links TRBV3-1 to TRBJ2-7; TRBD2 is a possible D gene (5 bases). Germline V gene lookup returns CDR1 LGHDT and CDR2 YNNKEL (reference sequence). The CDR3 totals 14 residues. V was pared by 4 bases and J by 2 bases, with 12 bases between. CDR3 coding DNA: TGTGCCAGCAGCCGCTCCCACGGGGCCTACGAGCAGTACTTC. Translated: CASSRSHGAYEQYF.

The chain uses TRBV13 and TRBJ2-1; D possibly corresponds to TRBD1 (6 bases). Germline loops: CDR1 PRHDT, CDR2 FYEKMQ (reference sequence). V lost 0 bases and J lost 0, with 21 bases in between. This CDR3 has 20 residues. The CDR3, as DNA: TGTGCCAGCAGCTTAGGCCCCTTCCTACAGGGCTCGACCTCCTACAATGAGCAGTTCTTC. It encodes CASSLGPFLQGSTSYNEQFF. Drawing the rest from reference TRBV13 and TRBJ2-1, the complete variable domain is AAGVIQSPRHLIKEKRETATLKCYPIPRHDTVYWYQQGPGQDPQFLISFYEKMQSDKGSIPDRFSAQQFSDYHSELNMSSLELGDSALYFCASSLGPFLQGSTSYNEQFFGPGTRLTVL.

The V and J genes are TRBV20-1 and TRBJ2-2, with 7 bases aligning to TRBD2. The CDR3 contains 16 residues. Trimming cost V 0 bases and J 3 bases; bases outside gene matches: 7. Per the germline V gene, CDR1 is DFQATT and CDR2 is SNEGSKA (reference sequence). The CDR3: CSARDIAGDHTGELFF. In nucleotides, the CDR3 is TGCAGTGCTAGAGATATTGCGGGGGACCACACCGGGGAGCTGTTTTTT.

There are a few counts of this clonotype. J is TRBJ2-3 and V is TRBV18; D remains ambiguous. Germline assignment: CDR1 KGHSH and CDR2 LQKENI. Deletions cut 0 bases from V and 4 bases from J, with 5 bases between. This CDR3 has 13 residues. CDR3 in DNA: TGTGCCAGCTCACCACCGGTCGCAGATACGCAGTATTTT. It yields the protein CASSPPVADTQYF.

This clonotype was detected a few times. J is TRBJ2-3 and V is TRBV20-1; TRBD2 aligns across 11 bases. CDR3 length equals 15 residues. V shed 2 bases and J 6 bases; nucleotides not matched to a gene: 7. CDR1 is DFQATT, CDR2 SNEGSKA, per germline (reference sequence). The chain's CDR3 is CSARSRTSGRDTQYF. The CDR3 nucleotides read TGCAGTGCTAGATCCCGGACTAGCGGGCGGGATACGCAGTATTTT.

The V gene is TRBV14, the J gene TRBJ2-2; D is possibly TRBD2 (7 bases). Germline assignment: CDR1 SGHDN and CDR2 FVKESK. The CDR3 loop spans 17 amino acids. V lost 4 bases, J lost 2 bases, and 17 bases lay in between. Here the CDR3 reads CASSRIWGGANTGELFF. The CDR3 DNA reads as TGTGCCAGCAGCCGGATCTGGGGGGGCGCTAACACCGGGGAGCTGTTTTTT.

This clonotype has just one count. This chain uses TRBV20-1 with TRBJ2-7; TRBD1 matches 9 bases. CDR1 DFQATT and CDR2 SNEGSKA come from the germline V gene (reference sequence). Trimming took 5 bases from V and 0 from J; bases not matched to a gene: 8. This CDR3 is 15 amino acids long. The CDR3 coding sequence is TGCAGTGCTTTCCGGGACAGGGACCTCTCCTACGAGCAGTACTTC. Protein sequence: CSAFRDRDLSYEQYF.

The chain links TRBV20-1 to TRBJ2-7; tentative D call: TRBD1 (6 bases). V lost 6 bases and J 2 bases, leaving 11 bases between the germline ends. Germline CDR1 and CDR2: DFQATT and SNEGSKA (reference sequence). CDR3 length equals 12 residues. The CDR3 bases are TGCAGTGCAGAAAGGACAGCCTACGAGCAGTACTTC. Amino acid sequence: CSAERTAYEQYF.

The chain uses TRBV14 and TRBJ2-7; 11 bases match TRBD2. Germline V gene lookup returns CDR1 SGHDN and CDR2 FVKESK. V was pared by 3 bases and J by 2 bases, with 3 bases of the junction left unmatched. This CDR3 comprises 15 residues. This CDR3 is CASSQLTSGAYEQYF. The CDR3 bases are TGTGCCAGCAGCCAGCTGACTAGCGGGGCCTACGAGCAGTACTTC.

The gene calls are TRBV20-1 and TRBJ1-5, with D possibly being TRBD1 (5 bases). The CDR3 runs 14 residues. Germline V gives CDR1 DFQATT, CDR2 SNEGSKA (reference sequence). Trimming removed 4 bases from V and 0 bases from J, with 10 bases in between. The CDR3 region is CSATSGSSNQPQHF. The CDR3 bases are TGCAGTGCTACCTCAGGGAGTAGCAATCAGCCCCAGCATTTT.

CDR3: CSAPWGGELFF. CDR3 nucleotides: TGCAGTGCCCCTTGGGGAGGGGAGCTGTTTTTT. V and J are TRBV20-1 and TRBJ2-2; D unresolved. The CDR3 extends over 11 amino acids. The ends were cut back, 6 bases at V and 8 bases at J, with 10 bases in the middle. Germline loops: CDR1 DFQATT, CDR2 SNEGSKA (reference sequence).

Only a few counts were recorded for this clonotype. The rearrangement uses TRBV12-3 or TRBV12-4 and TRBJ2-5; D ambiguous. The CDR3 has 15 residues. Trimming removed 6 bases at V and 0 bases at J, with 14 bases between. CDR3 DNA sequence: TGTGCCAGCAGGCCCAAACAGATGGACCAAGAGACCCAGTACTTC. Its translation: CASRPKQMDQETQYF.

The sample holds many counts of this clonotype. This chain joins TRBV20-1 and TRBJ1-2; TRBD1 agrees at 8 bases. CDR1 and CDR2 from the germline V gene are DFQATT and SNEGSKA (reference sequence). The CDR3 totals 14 residues. Trimming cost V 4 bases and J 7 bases; bases outside gene matches: 11. This chain's CDR3 is CSATRTGRSGGYTF. The CDR3 region has the DNA TGCAGTGCTACTCGGACAGGGAGGTCGGGTGGCTACACCTTC.

J is TRBJ2-3 and V is TRBV27; 12 bases agree with TRBD2. Germline V gene lookup returns CDR1 MNHEY and CDR2 SMNVEV (reference sequence). Trimming cost V 8 bases and J 2 bases; bases outside gene matches: 11. This CDR3 spans 17 amino acids. The CDR3 sequence is CASSGTSGSLFTDTQYF. The CDR3 nucleotides are TGTGCCAGCTCCGGGACTAGCGGGTCCCTTTTCACAGATACGCAGTATTTT.

The V call is TRBV4-1, the J call TRBJ2-7, with 9 bases identical to TRBD2. V trimming: 3 bases; J trimming: 1 base; junction bases outside the gene matches: 4. The CDR3 is made up of 15 amino acids. Germline V gene sequence: CDR1 MGHRA, CDR2 YSYEKL. DNA of the CDR3: TGCGCCAGCAGCCAGTTAGCGGGGGTGTCCTACGAGCAGTACTTC. It encodes CASSQLAGVSYEQYF.

The chain carries TRBV29-1 and TRBJ2-1, with D perhaps matching TRBD2 (5 bases). The V end was cut by 4 bases, the J end by 0 bases, with 7 bases between. Germline lookup yields CDR1 SQVTM and CDR2 ANQGSEA. This CDR3 is 13 amino acids long. The CDR3 coding sequence is TGCAGCGTTGCGGGGAGCTCCTACAATGAGCAGTTCTTC. Amino acids: CSVAGSSYNEQFF.

This clonotype was counted a few times. V and J are TRBV29-1 and TRBJ1-1, with D possibly TRBD1 on 5 matching bases. Looked up from germline, CDR1 is SQVTM and CDR2 is ANQGSEA. The CDR3 totals 14 residues. V lost 3 bases to trimming and J lost 1 base, with 12 bases between them. This CDR3 reads CSVDRRQGNTEAFF. CDR3 bases: TGCAGCGTTGATAGGCGCCAGGGGAACACTGAAGCTTTCTTT. The complete variable domain, with remaining parts taken from reference TRBV29-1 and TRBJ1-1, reads SAVISQKPSRDICQRGTSLTIQCQVDSQVTMMFWYRQQPGQSLTLIATANQGSEATYESGFVIDKFPISRPNLTFSTLTVSNMSPEDSSIYLCSVDRRQGNTEAFFGQGTRLTVV.

This chain uses TRBV7-2 with TRBJ2-1, with 10 bases that match TRBD2. The CDR3 length is 16 residues. CDR1 and CDR2 (germline): SGHTA, FQGNSA. V trimming: 4 bases; J trimming: 1 base; junction bases outside the gene matches: 4. CDR3 sequence (DNA): TGTGCCAGCAGCTCTAGCGGGAGTCTATCCTACAATGAGCAGTTCTTC. It specifies CASSSSGSLSYNEQFF.

This clonotype was seen a handful of times. V usage is TRBV4-2 and J usage is TRBJ2-7; TRBD1 aligns across 12 bases. V shed 1 base, J shed 5 bases, and the junction held 0 bases outside the gene matches. The CDR3 runs 14 residues. Germline lookup yields CDR1 LGHNA and CDR2 YNFKEQ. The CDR3 sequence: CASSQGDRGHEQYF. The CDR3 DNA reads as TGTGCCAGCAGCCAAGGGGACAGGGGGCACGAGCAGTACTTC.

Comments on this clonotype: Mismatch with germline at one junction end may stem from a read error. The genes are TRBV2 and TRBJ2-3, with a possible D match to TRBD2 (5 bases). The germline gives CDR1 SNHLY, CDR2 FYNNEI. The length of the CDR3 is 11 residues. The CDR3 loop is CASSSKDTQYF. CDR3 in DNA: TGTGCCAGCTCTAGCAAAGATACGCAGTATTTT.

A few counts support this clonotype. This CDR3 reads CASSQRTSLETQYF. CDR3 bases: TGTGCCAGCAGCCAGAGGACTAGCCTGGAGACCCAGTACTTC. The rearrangement uses TRBV3-1 and TRBJ2-5; 8 bases agree with TRBD2. The CDR3 has 14 residues. CDR1 and CDR2 (germline): LGHDT, YNNKEL (reference sequence). With 3 bases clipped from V and 5 bases from J, the junction kept 5 bases outside the gene matches.

The chain is built from TRBV20-1 and TRBJ1-4; D may be TRBD1 (5 bases). CDR3 size: 14 residues. The V gene lost 6 bases and the J gene lost 4 bases, with 15 bases spanning the gap. Germline loops: CDR1 DFQATT, CDR2 SNEGSKA (reference sequence). The CDR3, as DNA: TGCAGTGCGATATCAAAGCAGGGTAATGAAAAACTGTTTTTT. Its translation is CSAISKQGNEKLFF.

V usage is TRBV5-4 and J usage is TRBJ2-7, with 8 positions matching TRBD1. Germline CDR1 reads SGHNT; CDR2 reads YYREEE (reference sequence). CDR3 length equals 16 residues. The junction had 10 bases not matched to a gene; V was cut back by 3 bases and J by 2 bases. The CDR3 spells CASSSGQGAGPYEQYF. DNA of the CDR3: TGTGCCAGCAGCTCTGGACAGGGAGCCGGACCCTACGAGCAGTACTTC. The variable domain in full, completed from reference TRBV5-4 and TRBJ2-7, reads ETGVTQSPTHLIKTRGQQVTLRCSSQSGHNTVSWYQQALGQGPQFIFQYYREEENGRGNFPPRFSGLQFPNYSSELNVNALELDDSALYLCASSSGQGAGPYEQYFGPGTRLTVT.

The gene calls are TRBV29-1 and TRBJ2-1; possibly TRBD1 for D (5 bases). Trimming took off 7 bases at V and 9 bases at J, with 25 bases between the two ends. The CDR3 runs to 15 residues. Per germline, CDR1 SQVTM and CDR2 ANQGSEA. CDR3 nucleotides: TGCAGCGCCGCGTTAGGGTCGGCCGTAGGGGTTGAGCAGTTCTTC. It is translated as CSAALGSAVGVEQFF.

V usage is TRBV10-3 and J usage is TRBJ2-3, with TRBD2 identical over 9 bases. V lost 0 bases to trimming and J lost 0 bases; unmatched junction nucleotides: 10. The CDR3 length is 19 residues. Germline assignment: CDR1 ENHRY and CDR2 SYGVKD. The CDR3 spells CAISESEAGGEGSTDTQYF. The CDR3 nucleotides read TGTGCCATCAGTGAGTCAGAAGCGGGAGGAGAGGGGAGCACAGATACGCAGTATTTT.

V and J are TRBV4-1 and TRBJ2-2, with D perhaps being TRBD1 or TRBD2 (5 bases each). The V and J ends lost 1 base and 1 base respectively, with 13 bases between them. The CDR3 totals 17 residues. Germline CDR1 reads MGHRA; CDR2 reads YSYEKL. The CDR3 nucleotides read TGCGCCAGCAGCCAAGGTGCCGGGACGGTGAACACCGGGGAGCTGTTTTTT. Encoded protein: CASSQGAGTVNTGELFF.

This clonotype appeared a few times. The chain carries TRBV6-5 and TRBJ1-1; D remains ambiguous. Trimming shortened V by 6 bases and J by 2 bases, and 10 bases separated the two germline ends. Germline V gene data show CDR1 as MNHEY and CDR2 as SVGAGI. This CDR3 contains 13 residues. The CDR3 is CASRKAGNTEAFF. The CDR3 DNA reads as TGTGCCAGCAGGAAGGCAGGTAACACTGAAGCTTTCTTT.

This clonotype has a handful of counts. V gene TRBV6-5 combines with J gene TRBJ2-3; 11 bases agree with TRBD2. The CDR3 spans 16 residues. The J segment lost 4 bases and the V segment lost 4 bases, leaving 7 bases of the junction unmatched. Germline-derived CDR1 and CDR2 are MNHEY and SVGAGI. CDR3 bases: TGTGCCAGCAGTTTGATAGCGGGAGGGCCTCCAGATACGCAGTATTTT. It translates to CASSLIAGGPPDTQYF.

The gene calls are TRBV20-1 and TRBJ2-7, with D uncertain. Germline values: CDR1 DFQATT, CDR2 SNEGSKA (reference sequence). This CDR3 has 13 amino acids. The CDR3 sequence is CSPSGGNSYEQYF. In DNA form, the CDR3 reads TGCAGCCCCTCGGGTGGCAACTCCTACGAGCAGTACTTC.

This clonotype was picked up a small number of times. The chain is built from TRBV6-2 or TRBV6-3 and TRBJ2-7; TRBD2 agrees at 8 bases. V dropped 5 bases and J dropped 4; count of bases not matched to a gene: 7. The germline V gene has CDR1 MNHEY and CDR2 SVGEGT. The CDR3 covers 14 residues. The CDR3 DNA reads TGTGCCAGCAGTCCCGGTGGCGGGAGGTACGAGCAGTACTTC. Its translation is CASSPGGGRYEQYF.